The source of this TCR beta chain is a study of CD8 T cells in acute hepatitis C reinfection. Repertoires were generated with immunoSEQ multiplex PCR, while TCRdb's copy carries only in-frame clones and drops some. The sample shows 35,000 to 40,000 clones, approximately 87% of them seen only once. Time point denoted: naive CD8 control sorted from an acute-time-point sample. This CDR3 comprises 15 residues. CDR1 is MNHEY, CDR2 SMNVEV, per germline (reference sequence). Trimming shortened V by 3 bases and J by 2 bases, and 14 bases separated the two germline ends. This sequence joins TRBV27 and TRBJ2-7; D is tentatively TRBD1 or TRBD2 (6 bases each). The sample consisted of naive CD8+ T cells from PBMCs. The source of this sequence is a man in his thirties or forties with chronic hepatitis C. The CDR3 region has the DNA TGTGCCAGCAGTTTGGGGGGCGCTTTGGCCTACGAGCAGTACTTC. Its translation: CASSLGGALAYEQYF.